This TCR beta chain was sequenced for a study of shared clonotypes between healthy human individuals. This CDR3 is 19 amino acids long. Germline loops: CDR1 SGHNT, CDR2 YYREEE (reference sequence). The junction had 12 bases not matched to a gene; V was cut back by 0 bases and J by 0 bases. Only in-frame clones appear in the TCRdb table, and some are missing; sequencing was by immunoSEQ multiplex PCR. The profile shows approximately 1,500,000 clones, under 99% of them singletons. The chain has TRBV5-4 and TRBJ2-5; 9 nucleotides line up with TRBD2. Material: naive CD4+ T cells sorted from blood. Stated subset: CD45RA+ positively selected. This clonotype was sampled from a man aged 25 to 40 in good health. The DNA of the CDR3 is TGTGCCAGCAGCTTGGGAGGGTCGGCTAGCGGGACGTACCAAGAGACCCAGTACTTC. The encoded protein is CASSLGGSASGTYQETQYF.